This T cell receptor (beta chain) was obtained from a study of T and B cells in COVID-19 patients (TCRdb year 2020). Regarding the study in general: Using TRB and IGH repertoire sequencing of peripheral blood, the study characterized adaptive immunity in COVID-19 patients who had active infection or had recovered. Comorbidities linked to unfavorable COVID-19 outcome were present in about 90% of the roughly 20 patients in the active-infection cohort. Median age was about 34 years in the recovered cohort versus under 70 years in the active-infection cohort. Critical illness requiring mechanical ventilation or ECMO was present in about 65% of the 20 patients in the active-infection cohort. For the repertoire analyses, the comparison was an age-matched reference group of under 45 healthy donors who were negative for COVID-19 antibodies. Over 7 million TCR sequences were analysed in a TCR and BCR sequence repository that covered some 34 patients and around 72 time points. A recovered cohort included about 19 patients who provided approximately 20 samples, and most of these patients had mild to moderate COVID-19 treated on an outpatient basis. As many as 9 follow-up blood samples were collected from each patient, and in some individuals these samples spanned different disease stages. Two patients belonged to both the recovered and active cohorts because samples were available from active disease and after recovery. The paper's findings and limits, for the study overall: Few blood samples were available from mildly ill patients while symptoms were present, and early samples from severe cases were likewise scarce. Prospective validation of the reported TCR clusters was stated to be required before clinical use. Specific T cell subsets (CD4+/Treg/CD8+) and sorted SARS-CoV-2-responsive or tetramer+ T cells had not yet been sequenced, and these experiments were ongoing. TRB repertoires were highly clonal in active COVID-19, whereas diversity and richness at recovery rose above healthy donor levels. TRBV/TRBJ gene usage was reported as strongly skewed in patients with COVID-19. A total of roughly 2,500 exclusive TCR clusters, including 30 to 40 low-pGen clusters, were found in the recovered cohort. The cohort was judged too small for assessing how HLA contributes to COVID-19 susceptibility or severity.

Genomic DNA extracted from blood, in amounts of about 220-500 ng, served as the starting material for amplifying TRB repertoires. The V and J ends are trimmed by 4 bases and 7 bases, leaving 10 bases between them. The germline V gene (reference sequence) specifies MNHNY as CDR1 and SVGAGI as CDR2. From its cysteine to its phenylalanine, the CDR3 spans 12 amino acids. CDR3 DNA is the only sequence kept; it has 36 bases, read in frame from the first base. Reads for this sample came from an Illumina MiSeq. Multiplex PCR with BIOMED2 TRB-A/B primer pools was used to amplify the TRB rearrangements. Illumina-compatible adapters and 7-nucleotide sample barcodes were added to the amplicons in two consecutive PCRs. Phusion HS II polymerase was used for all library PCRs. Amplicons were gel-purified with the NucleoSpin Gel and PCR Clean-up kit, quantified on Qubit, and pooled at about 4.2 nM. Before Illumina next-generation sequencing, the quality of the amplicon pool was assessed on an Agilent 2100 Bioanalyzer. Per the source publication's procedure: MiXCR 3.0.8 with the default MiXCR reference library was used to annotate TRB rearrangements. Non-productive reads and sequences with fewer than 2 reads were excluded, and each unique CDR3 nucleotide sequence counted as one clone. R 3.5.1 was used to calculate clonality, diversity, richness and V-J gene usage. GLIPH2 was used to cluster TCRs by CDR3 similarity, and OLGA was used to calculate generation probabilities. GLIPH2 clusters were kept only if they contained at least four unique TCR clonotypes found in at least three individuals. The raw public data were reprocessed by TCRdb itself: fastp quality trimming at Q25, MiXCR clonotype calling, in-frame beta chains only. Merged by CDR3 protein, the rows form single entries marked with the most common genes and DNA. Clone size and V and J calls follow TCRdb, not the original study. The sample profile shows 8,000 to 8,500 distinct CDR3 sequences; less than 35% of them were found once. The biggest ten clones account for 15% to 20% of the sample.

Regarding this clonotype: There is no known antigen for this receptor. Base qualities were left out, and no much larger clone turns up one base away.

The source of this sequence is a human donor with active COVID-19. Input material: blood. Here the chain combines TRBV6-6 and TRBJ1-1; the D gene assignment is ambiguous. The DNA sequence reads TGTGCCAGCAGTTTAAAAGGAGGTGAAGCTTTCTTT. Translated, this gives CASSLKGGEAFF.